These T cell receptor beta chains were read from a single sample in a study of T cells in tumors and immune-related adverse events. TCRdb's table, derived via immunoSEQ multiplex PCR, lists solely in-frame clones and lacks some. The sample shows around 22,000 clones, just over 90% of them seen only once. Material: lymph node tissue, obtained from a patient treated with anti-PD-1 therapy. Receptors originate from a female donor with metastatic renal cell carcinoma. CDR3s leave out the opening cysteine and the closing phenylalanine or tryptophan.

v_gene | CDR3aa
TRBV28 | ASRQQGYEQY
TRBV20-1 | SARVVETQY
TRBV6-1 | ASSEGAGGSHNEQF
TRBV30 | AWRFAGDGGYT
TRBV7-2 | ASNPGLAGELF
TRBV30 | AWSGAVLTGEKLF
TRBV6-1 | ASSSLFSRNYGYT
TRBV28 | ASSITGGDGEKLF
TRBV12-5 | ASGLVGGQTKY
TRBV7-9 | ASTFRVPGQGDHHNEQF
TRBV30 | AWSREYNEQF
TRBV5-1 | ASSLGGSRLKEQY
TRBV10-2 | ASNPDNYEQY
TRBV4-2 | ASSQSYRNTGELF
TRBV21-1 | ASSKRPQGSGGAETQY
TRBV10-3 | AISESNDRGKGYT
TRBV5-1 | ASSSRSEGYEQY
TRBV7-9 | ASNFGNTEAF
TRBV7-8 | ASSLGGSGDTQY
TRBV7-2 | ASSAGGHNYEQY
TRBV11-2 | ASSFERGSYNEQF
TRBV6-4 | ASSDSGSGGGYNEQF
TRBV7-6 | ASSFTRDYGYT
TRBV4-3 | ASSQDRAGYEQY
TRBV2 | ASSVRVIGNTIY